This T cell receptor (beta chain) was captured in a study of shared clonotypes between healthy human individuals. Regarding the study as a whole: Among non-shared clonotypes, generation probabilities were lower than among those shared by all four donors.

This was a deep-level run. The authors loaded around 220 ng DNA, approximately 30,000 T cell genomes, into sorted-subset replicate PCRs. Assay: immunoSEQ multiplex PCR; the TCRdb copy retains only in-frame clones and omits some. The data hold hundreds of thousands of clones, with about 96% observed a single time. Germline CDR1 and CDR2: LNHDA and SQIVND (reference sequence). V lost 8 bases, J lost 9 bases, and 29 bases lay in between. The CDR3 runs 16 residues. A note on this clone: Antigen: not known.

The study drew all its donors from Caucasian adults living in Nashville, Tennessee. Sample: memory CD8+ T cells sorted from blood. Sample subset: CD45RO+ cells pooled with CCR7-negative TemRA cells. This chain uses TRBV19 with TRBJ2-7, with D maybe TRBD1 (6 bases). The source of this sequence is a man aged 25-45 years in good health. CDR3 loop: CASSSSHREFIKGQYF. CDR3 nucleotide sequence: TGTGCCAGTTCCTCCAGTCACAGGGAATTTATCAAGGGGCAGTACTTC. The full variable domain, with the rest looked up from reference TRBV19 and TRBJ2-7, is DGGITQSPKYLFRKEGQNVTLSCEQNLNHDAMYWYRQDPGQGLRLIYYSQIVNDFQKGDIAEGYSVSREKKESFPLTVTSAQKNPTAFYLCASSSSHREFIKGQYFGPGTRLTVT.